These 11 T cell receptor beta chains came from one sample sequenced in a study of CD8+ T cells in alopecia areata. As for treatment: oral pan-JAK inhibitor, 5-10 mg twice daily. cDNA serving as the sequencing template came from extracted, reverse transcribed RNA. Only in-frame clones appear in the TCRdb table, and some are missing; sequencing was by immunoSEQ multiplex PCR. The table includes about 210,000 clones, around two fifths detected once. The sample here was CD4+ T cells sorted from blood, taken around week 31, from a patient treated with tofacitinib. The receptor source for this set is a human donor with alopecia areata.

The rearrangement joins TRBV7-8 to TRBJ2-5, with unresolved D. CDR3 length equals 11 residues. Trimming removed 5 bases at V and 0 bases at J, with 1 base between. Germline V CDR1 and CDR2: SGHVS, FQNEAQ. The CDR3 spells CASSNQETQYF. The DNA of the CDR3 is TGTGCCAGCAGCAACCAAGAGACCCAGTACTTC.

V gene TRBV18 combines with J gene TRBJ2-7; perhaps TRBD1 as D (6 bases). The CDR3 covers 15 residues. From germline, CDR1 is KGHSH and CDR2 LQKENI. The V end lost 3 bases, the J end lost 2 bases, and 14 bases lay between the germline ends. DNA of the CDR3: TGTGCCAGCTCACCTCGAGGGACAAGTACCTACGAGCAGTACTTC. It yields the protein CASSPRGTSTYEQYF.

V and J are TRBV18 and TRBJ2-4; a weak D match, TRBD1 (6 bases). This CDR3 contains 14 residues. Per germline, CDR1 KGHSH and CDR2 LQKENI. Trimming took off 3 bases at V and 4 bases at J, with 10 bases between the two ends. The CDR3 here is CASSPPGTKNIQYF. CDR3 sequence (DNA): TGTGCCAGCTCACCGCCCGGGACAAAAAACATTCAGTACTTC.

CDR3 DNA sequence: TGTGCCAGCTCCCCGACGGGGTCGAGGGCAGAAAAACTGTTTTTT. It translates to CASSPTGSRAEKLFF. This rearrangement joins TRBV18 to TRBJ1-4; no reliable D call. CDR3 length: 15 residues. V gave up 6 bases and J gave up 8 bases, with 19 bases separating them. CDR1 is KGHSH and CDR2 is LQKENI in the germline V gene.

The genes are TRBV29-1 and TRBJ1-2; the match to TRBD1 covers 7 bases. This CDR3 is 14 amino acids long. Germline V gene sequence: CDR1 SQVTM, CDR2 ANQGSEA. J was trimmed by 5 bases and V by 7 bases; bases with no gene match: 13. In nucleotides, the CDR3 is TGCAGCGCCTGGGACAGCTTCTCAGAATATGGCTACACCTTC. Translation: CSAWDSFSEYGYTF.

The chain is built from TRBV10-3 and TRBJ2-1, with D possibly matching TRBD2 (6 bases). CDR3 length: 12 amino acids. Trimming took 7 bases from V and 7 from J, leaving 11 bases between them. The germline gives CDR1 ENHRY, CDR2 SYGVKD. The CDR3 is CAIMSGGNEQFF. CDR3 nucleotide sequence: TGTGCCATCATGTCCGGGGGAAATGAGCAGTTCTTC.

In its sample, this clone was seen a few times. The chain couples TRBV5-1 to TRBJ2-1; no clear D gene. With 1 base removed from V and 5 bases from J, the gap between germline ends came to 7 bases. CDR3 length: 13 residues. The germline V gene has CDR1 SGHRS and CDR2 YFSETQ. CDR3 sequence reads: CASSLSYDNEQFF. As DNA, the CDR3 is TGCGCCAGCAGCTTGTCTTACGACAATGAGCAGTTCTTC.

This clone showed up just a few times. The chain links TRBV25-1 to TRBJ2-3; TRBD1 might be the D (6 bases). This CDR3 is 16 amino acids long. Trimming left V 4 bases short and J 0 bases short, with 14 bases between. Germline CDR1 and CDR2: MGHDK and SYGVNS. The CDR3 nucleotides read TGTGCCAGCAGTGCTATTGGACAGCCTAGCACAGATACGCAGTATTTT. This encodes CASSAIGQPSTDTQYF.

The chain recombines TRBV29-1 with TRBJ1-1; possibly TRBD1 for D (6 bases). V lost 6 bases to trimming and J lost 9 bases, with 14 bases between them. Germline CDR1 and CDR2: SQVTM and ANQGSEA. The CDR3 length is 11 residues. The CDR3 is CSVERGRKAFF. CDR3 coding DNA: TGCAGCGTCGAAAGGGGGAGGAAAGCTTTCTTT.

The CDR3, as DNA: TGCGCCAGCAGCTTGTCAGGCGATAGCACAGATACGCAGTATTTT. Its translation: CASSLSGDSTDTQYF. The chain uses TRBV5-1 and TRBJ2-3; D is unresolved. Trimming left V 1 base short and J 0 bases short, with 9 bases between. CDR1 is SGHRS and CDR2 is YFSETQ in the germline V gene. The CDR3 consists of 15 residues. Full variable domain (remainder filled in from reference TRBV5-1 and TRBJ2-3): KAGVTQTPRYLIKTRGQQVTLSCSPISGHRSVSWYQQTPGQGLQFLFEYFSETQRNKGNFPGRFSGRQFSNSRSEMNVSTLELGDSALYLCASSLSGDSTDTQYFGPGTRLTVL.

Ten or more counts support this clone. The chain links TRBV11-3 to TRBJ2-3, with 10 bases aligning to TRBD2. Germline V gives CDR1 SGHNT, CDR2 YENEEA. Losses at the gene ends were 4 bases for V and 8 bases for J; bases not matched to a gene: 12. This CDR3 region has 16 residues. CDR3 sequence reads: CASSSTLAGGGGTQYF. The CDR3 DNA reads TGTGCCAGCAGCTCGACCTTAGCGGGAGGAGGAGGTACGCAGTATTTT. The full variable domain, with the rest looked up from reference TRBV11-3 and TRBJ2-3, is EAGVVQSPRYKIIEKKQPVAFWCNPISGHNTLYWYLQNLGQGPELLIRYENEEAVDDSQLPKDRFSAERLKGVDSTLKIQPAELGDSAVYLCASSSTLAGGGGTQYFGPGTRLTVL.